The T cell receptor beta chain under discussion was sequenced for a study of T-cell memory formation after mild COVID-19. Findings and limits, study-wide: Second-wave clones that peaked on day 37 lacked confirmed SARS-CoV-2 specificity. Later expanders leaned CD4+, whereas day 15 to 85 contracting clones were balanced CD4/CD8.

This clonotype was counted between two and nine times. Antigen: not known. CDR1 is SGHTA and CDR2 is FQGNSA in the germline V gene. V lost 3 bases and J 4 bases, leaving 21 bases between the germline ends. This CDR3 region has 17 residues. Amplification by 5'RACE using constant-segment primers produced TCR alpha and TCR beta cDNA libraries that carried sample barcodes and UMIs. TCRdb ran MiXCR on the 5' RACE reads and lists one entry per CDR3 protein. The table shows under 700,000 distinct CDR3 sequences, with roughly 20% occurring only once. The sequencing sample was made of PBMCs or a T cell subset sorted from them (not recorded which). The V and J genes are TRBV7-2 and TRBJ1-1, with D maybe TRBD1 (5 bases). The clonotype originates from an adult woman who had mild COVID-19 (a few samples of this study predate the infection). Cell type and time point are not known. DNA for the CDR3: TGTGCCAGCAGCTTTACCGGGACCGTATTGCTAAGCACTGAAGCTTTCTTT. The encoded protein is CASSFTGTVLLSTEAFF. The full variable domain, in which reference TRBV7-2 and TRBJ1-1 provide the parts outside the CDR3, is GAGVSQSPSNKVTEKGKDVELRCDPISGHTALYWYRQSLGQGLEFLIYFQGNSAPDKSGLPSDRFSAERTGGSVSTLTIQRTQQEDSAVYLCASSFTGTVLLSTEAFFGQGTRLTVV.